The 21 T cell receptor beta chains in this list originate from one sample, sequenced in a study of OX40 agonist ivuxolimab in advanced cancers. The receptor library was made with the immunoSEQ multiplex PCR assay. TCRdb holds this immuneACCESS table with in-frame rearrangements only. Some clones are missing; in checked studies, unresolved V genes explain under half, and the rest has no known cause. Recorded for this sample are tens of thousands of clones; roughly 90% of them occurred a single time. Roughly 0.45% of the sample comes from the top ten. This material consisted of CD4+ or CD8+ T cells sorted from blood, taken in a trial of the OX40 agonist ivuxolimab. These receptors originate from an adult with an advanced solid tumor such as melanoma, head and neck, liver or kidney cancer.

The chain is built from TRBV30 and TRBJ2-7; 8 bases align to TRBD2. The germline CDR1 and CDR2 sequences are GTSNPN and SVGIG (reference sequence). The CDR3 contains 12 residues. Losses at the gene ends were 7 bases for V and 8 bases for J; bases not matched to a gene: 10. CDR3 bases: TGTGCCTCCCCTCGGGCGGGGGGTCAGCAGTACTTC. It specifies CASPRAGGQQYF.

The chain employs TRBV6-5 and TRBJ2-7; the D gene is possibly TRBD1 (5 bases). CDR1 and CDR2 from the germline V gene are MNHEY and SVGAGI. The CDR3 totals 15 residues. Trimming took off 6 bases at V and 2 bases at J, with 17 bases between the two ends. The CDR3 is CASSQDMTKTYEQYF. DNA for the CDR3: TGTGCCAGCAGCCAGGACATGACAAAAACCTACGAGCAGTACTTC.

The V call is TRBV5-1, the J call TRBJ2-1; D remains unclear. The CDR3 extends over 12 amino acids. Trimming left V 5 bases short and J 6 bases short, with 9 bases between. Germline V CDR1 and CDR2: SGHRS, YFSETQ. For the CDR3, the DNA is TGCGCCAGCAGGTCGCCGAGCAATGAGCAGTTCTTC. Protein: CASRSPSNEQFF.

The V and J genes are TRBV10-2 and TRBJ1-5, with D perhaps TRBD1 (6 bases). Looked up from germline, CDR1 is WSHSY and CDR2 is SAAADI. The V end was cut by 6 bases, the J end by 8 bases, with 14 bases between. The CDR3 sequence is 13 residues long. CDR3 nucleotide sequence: TGCGCCAGCAGGGGGGGGGCCGGTGAGCCCCAGCATTTT. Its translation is CASRGGAGEPQHF.

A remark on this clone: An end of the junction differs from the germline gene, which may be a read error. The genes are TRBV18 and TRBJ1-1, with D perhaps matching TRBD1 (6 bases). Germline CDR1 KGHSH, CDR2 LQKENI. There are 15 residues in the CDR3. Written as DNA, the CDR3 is TGTGCCAGCTCGCCTGCCAATACAGGGAACACTAAAGCTTTCTTT. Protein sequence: CASSPANTGNTKAFF.

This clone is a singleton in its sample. CDR3 nucleotide sequence: TGTGCCAGCAGCTCACAGGGAGCAACTAATGAAAAACTGTTTTTT. It translates to CASSSQGATNEKLFF. The rearrangement joins TRBV7-9 to TRBJ1-4; a weak D match, TRBD1 (6 bases). From germline, CDR1 is SEHNR and CDR2 FQNEAQ (reference sequence). With 4 bases removed from V and 0 bases from J, the gap between germline ends came to 9 bases. The CDR3 is 15 residues long.

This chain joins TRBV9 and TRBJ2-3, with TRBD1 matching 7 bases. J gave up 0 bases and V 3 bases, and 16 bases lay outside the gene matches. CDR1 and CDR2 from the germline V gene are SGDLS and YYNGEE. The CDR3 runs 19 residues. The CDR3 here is CASSASDRKFLNSTDTQYF. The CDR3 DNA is TGTGCCAGCAGCGCCTCGGACAGGAAATTCCTTAACAGCACAGATACGCAGTATTTT.

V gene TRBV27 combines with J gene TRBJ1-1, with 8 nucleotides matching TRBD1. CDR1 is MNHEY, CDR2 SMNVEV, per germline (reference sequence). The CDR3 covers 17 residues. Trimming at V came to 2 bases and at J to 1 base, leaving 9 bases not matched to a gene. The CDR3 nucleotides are TGTGCCAGCAGTTTACGACCGGGGGGACAGGCGAACACTGAAGCTTTCTTT. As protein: CASSLRPGGQANTEAFF.

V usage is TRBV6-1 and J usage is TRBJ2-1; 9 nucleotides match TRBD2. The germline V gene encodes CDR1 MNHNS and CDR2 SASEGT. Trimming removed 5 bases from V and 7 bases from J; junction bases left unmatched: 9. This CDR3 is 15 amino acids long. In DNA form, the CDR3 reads TGTGCCAGCAGTTCCAAGACTAGCGGAGGGAATGAGCAGTTCTTC. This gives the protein CASSSKTSGGNEQFF.

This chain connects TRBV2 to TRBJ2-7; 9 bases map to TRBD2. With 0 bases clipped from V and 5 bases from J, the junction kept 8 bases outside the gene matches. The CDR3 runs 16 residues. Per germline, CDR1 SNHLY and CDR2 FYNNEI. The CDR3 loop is CASSEARRLAGNEQYF. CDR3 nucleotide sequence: TGTGCCAGCAGTGAAGCGCGTCGGCTAGCGGGAAACGAGCAGTACTTC.

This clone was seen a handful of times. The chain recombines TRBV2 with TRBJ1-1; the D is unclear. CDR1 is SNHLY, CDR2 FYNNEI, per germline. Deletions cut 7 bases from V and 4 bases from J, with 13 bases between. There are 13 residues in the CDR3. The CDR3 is CASNPDMSTEAFF. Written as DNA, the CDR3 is TGTGCCAGCAACCCAGACATGAGCACTGAAGCTTTCTTT.

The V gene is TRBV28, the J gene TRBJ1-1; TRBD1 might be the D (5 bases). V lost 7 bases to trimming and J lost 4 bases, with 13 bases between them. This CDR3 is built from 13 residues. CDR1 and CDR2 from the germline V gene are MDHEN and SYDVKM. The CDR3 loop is CASTPRQGTEAFF. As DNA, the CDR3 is TGTGCCAGCACCCCGAGGCAGGGCACTGAAGCTTTCTTT.

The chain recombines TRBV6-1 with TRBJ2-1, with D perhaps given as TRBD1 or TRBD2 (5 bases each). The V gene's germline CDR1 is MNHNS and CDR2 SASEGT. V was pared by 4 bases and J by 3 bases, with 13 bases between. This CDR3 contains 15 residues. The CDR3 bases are TGTGCCAGCAGTGTGGGGACGGGGAACTACAATGAGCAGTTCTTC. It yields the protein CASSVGTGNYNEQFF.

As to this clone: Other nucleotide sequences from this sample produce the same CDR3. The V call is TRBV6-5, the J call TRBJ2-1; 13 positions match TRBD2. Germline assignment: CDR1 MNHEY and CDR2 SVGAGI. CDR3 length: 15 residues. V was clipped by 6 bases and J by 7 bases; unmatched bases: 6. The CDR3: CASRTGTSGNNEQFF. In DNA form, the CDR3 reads TGTGCCAGCAGGACCGGGACTAGCGGGAATAATGAGCAGTTCTTC.

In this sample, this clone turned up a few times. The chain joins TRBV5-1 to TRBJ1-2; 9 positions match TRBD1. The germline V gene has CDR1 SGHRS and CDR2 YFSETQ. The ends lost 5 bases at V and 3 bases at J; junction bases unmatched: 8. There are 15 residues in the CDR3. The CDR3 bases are TGCGCCAGCAGGCACACAGGGGGCAATGACTATGGCTACACCTTC. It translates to CASRHTGGNDYGYTF. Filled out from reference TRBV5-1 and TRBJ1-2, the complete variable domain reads KAGVTQTPRYLIKTRGQQVTLSCSPISGHRSVSWYQQTPGQGLQFLFEYFSETQRNKGNFPGRFSGRQFSNSRSEMNVSTLELGDSALYLCASRHTGGNDYGYTFGSGTRLTVV.

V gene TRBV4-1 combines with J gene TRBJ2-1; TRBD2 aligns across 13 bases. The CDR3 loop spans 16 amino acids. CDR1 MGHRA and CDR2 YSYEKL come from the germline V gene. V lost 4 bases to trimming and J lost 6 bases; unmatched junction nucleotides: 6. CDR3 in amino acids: CASSLGTSGTANEQFF. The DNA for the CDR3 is TGCGCCAGCAGCCTTGGGACTAGCGGGACAGCCAATGAGCAGTTCTTC.

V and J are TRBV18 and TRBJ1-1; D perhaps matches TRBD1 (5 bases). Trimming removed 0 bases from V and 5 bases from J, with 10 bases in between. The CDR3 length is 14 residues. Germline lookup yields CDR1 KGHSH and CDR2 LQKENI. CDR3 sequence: CASSPPPGPTEAFF. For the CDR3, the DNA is TGTGCCAGCTCACCACCGCCAGGGCCAACTGAAGCTTTCTTT.

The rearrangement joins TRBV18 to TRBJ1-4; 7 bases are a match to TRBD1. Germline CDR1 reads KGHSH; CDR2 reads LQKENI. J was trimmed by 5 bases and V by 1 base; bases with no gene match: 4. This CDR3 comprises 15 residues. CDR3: CASSPRSGQNEKLFF. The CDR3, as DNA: TGTGCCAGCTCACCACGATCGGGACAGAATGAAAAACTGTTTTTT.

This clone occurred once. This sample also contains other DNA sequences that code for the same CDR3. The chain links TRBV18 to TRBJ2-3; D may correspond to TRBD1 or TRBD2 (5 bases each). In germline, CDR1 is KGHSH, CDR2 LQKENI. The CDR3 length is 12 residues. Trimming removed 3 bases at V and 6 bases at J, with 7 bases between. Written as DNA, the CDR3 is TGTGCCAGCTCACCGGGGGAGGATACGCAGTATTTT. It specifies CASSPGEDTQYF.

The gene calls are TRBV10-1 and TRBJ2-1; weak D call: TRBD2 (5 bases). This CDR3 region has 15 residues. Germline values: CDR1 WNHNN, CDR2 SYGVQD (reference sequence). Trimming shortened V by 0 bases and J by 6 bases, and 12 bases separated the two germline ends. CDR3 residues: CASSESGSGLNEQFF. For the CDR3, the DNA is TGCGCCAGCAGTGAGTCGGGCAGCGGTCTCAATGAGCAGTTCTTC.

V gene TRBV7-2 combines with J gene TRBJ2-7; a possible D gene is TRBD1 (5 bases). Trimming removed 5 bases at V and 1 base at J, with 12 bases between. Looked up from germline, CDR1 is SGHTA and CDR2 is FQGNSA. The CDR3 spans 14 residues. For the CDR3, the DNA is TGTGCCAGCAGCCCCGGACACGGTTCCTACGAGCAGTACTTC. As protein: CASSPGHGSYEQYF.